Below, 10 T cell receptor beta chains from the same sample are listed, as sequenced in a study of CD8 T cells in ankylosing spondylitis. For these receptors, no antigen is known. TCRdb re-derived calls from the 5' RACE reads in MiXCR, one entry per CDR3 protein. The sample consists of about 440,000 distinct CDR3 sequences, approximately 17% of them appearing once. The study, taken as a whole, reports: Blood from ankylosing spondylitis patients appeared to carry a characteristic roughly eight-variant TCR beta motif.

The sample taken for sequencing was blood, either unsorted or a sorted T cell fraction (not recorded which). Receptors originate from a male donor with ankylosing spondylitis.

The DNA for the CDR3 is TGCAGTGCTTCGGATGCAACTAATGAAAAACTGTTTTTT. Its protein product is CSASDATNEKLFF. The chain joins TRBV20-1 to TRBJ1-4, with D uncertain. Between the trimmed V and J ends, which lost 5 bases and 0 bases, there was a span of 7 bases. CDR3 size: 13 residues. Germline CDR1 reads DFQATT; CDR2 reads SNEGSKA (reference sequence).

The gene calls are TRBV12-3 or TRBV12-4 and TRBJ1-1, with no clear D. Between the trimmed V and J ends, which lost 3 bases and 7 bases, there was a span of 9 bases. The CDR3 covers 12 residues. The CDR3 coding sequence is TGTGCCAGCAGTTTTCTCTGGGGTGAAGCTTTCTTT. Translating gives CASSFLWGEAFF.

This clonotype was seen ten or more times. The V gene is TRBV10-3, the J gene TRBJ2-1; D may be TRBD1 (6 bases). V shed 2 bases and J shed 6 bases, with 14 bases lying between them. The CDR3 extends over 15 amino acids. Germline CDR1 is ENHRY and CDR2 is SYGVKD. For the CDR3, the DNA is TGTGCCATCAGTGAGGGGCAGGGGACGGGCAATGAGCAGTTCTTC. It yields the protein CAISEGQGTGNEQFF.

V is TRBV29-1 and J is TRBJ2-2; D is possibly TRBD2 (6 bases). The CDR3 runs 11 residues. The germline V and J ends were trimmed by 6 bases and 11 bases, with 13 bases remaining between them. CDR1 is SQVTM and CDR2 is ANQGSEA in the germline V gene. Here the CDR3 DNA reads TGCAGCGTGATATTTAGCGGAGAGCTGTTTTTT. It is translated as CSVIFSGELFF.

This clonotype was seen ten or more times. V and J are TRBV20-1 and TRBJ1-1; the match to TRBD1 covers 7 bases. The CDR3 length is 13 residues. Germline CDR1 reads DFQATT; CDR2 reads SNEGSKA (reference sequence). V lost 0 bases and J lost 11; bases outside the gene matches: 9. In DNA form, the CDR3 reads TGCAGTGCTAGAGAGGGGACAGCCACGGGGGCTTTCTTT. Protein sequence: CSAREGTATGAFF.

This clonotype was seen more than once but under ten times. The chain recombines TRBV12-3 or TRBV12-4 with TRBJ1-4, with 9 bases lining up with TRBD1. The CDR3 runs to 15 residues. With V trimmed by 6 bases and J by 8 bases, 10 bases remained unmatched. CDR3: CASRETGGKGEKLFF. CDR3 nucleotides: TGTGCCAGCAGAGAGACAGGGGGGAAAGGCGAAAAACTGTTTTTT.

This clonotype was counted only a few times. The CDR3 DNA reads TGTGCCAGCAGCTTAGGGACGGCCGGCTACGAGCAGTACTTC. Translation: CASSLGTAGYEQYF. V is TRBV7-6 and J is TRBJ2-7, with D uncertain. V was clipped by 1 base and J by 3 bases, with 10 bases between them. CDR3 length: 14 residues. Per germline, CDR1 SGHVS and CDR2 FNYEAQ. Full variable domain (outside the CDR3, taken from reference TRBV7-6 and TRBJ2-7): GAGVSQSPRYKVTKRGQDVALRCDPISGHVSLYWYRQALGQGPEFLTYFNYEAQQDKSGLPNDRFSAERPEGSISTLTIQRTEQRDSAMYRCASSLGTAGYEQYFGPGTRLTVT.

The chain recombines TRBV12-3 or TRBV12-4 with TRBJ1-2; D ambiguous. The germline V and J ends were trimmed by 5 bases and 4 bases, with 8 bases remaining between them. The CDR3 loop spans 12 amino acids. For the CDR3, the DNA is TGTGCCAGCAGTACACGGCTCTATGGCTACACCTTC. This translates into CASSTRLYGYTF.

J is TRBJ2-7 and V is TRBV12-3 or TRBV12-4; 10 bases line up with TRBD2. The CDR3 consists of 16 residues. V shed 2 bases and J 2 bases; nucleotides not matched to a gene: 6. The CDR3 nucleotides are TGTGCCAGCAGTTTATGGGACCTAGCGGGGGCCTACGAGCAGTACTTC. Its protein is CASSLWDLAGAYEQYF.

Only a few counts were recorded for this clonotype. The chain carries TRBV12-5 and TRBJ1-5; 7 bases align to TRBD1. The V segment lost 6 bases and the J segment 4 bases; nucleotides outside the gene matches: 3. The CDR3 consists of 13 residues. The V gene's germline CDR1 is LGHNT and CDR2 FRNRAP. CDR3 nucleotides: TGTGCTAGTGGCACGACAGGGAATCAGCCCCAGCATTTT. As protein: CASGTTGNQPQHF.